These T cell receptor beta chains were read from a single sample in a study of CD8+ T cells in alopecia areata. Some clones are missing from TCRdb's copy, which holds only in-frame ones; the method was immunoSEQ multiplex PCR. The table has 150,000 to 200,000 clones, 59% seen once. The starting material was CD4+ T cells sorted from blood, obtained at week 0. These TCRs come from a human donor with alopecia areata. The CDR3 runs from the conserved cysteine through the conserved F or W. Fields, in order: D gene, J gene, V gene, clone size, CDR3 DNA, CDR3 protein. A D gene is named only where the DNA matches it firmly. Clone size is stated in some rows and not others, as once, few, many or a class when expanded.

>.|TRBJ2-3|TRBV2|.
TGTGCCAGCATTATGATGAGCACAGATACGCAGTATTTT
CASIMMSTDTQYF
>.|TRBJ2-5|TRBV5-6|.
TGTGCCAGCAGCAACCAGGGTGGGGAGACCCAGTACTTC
CASSNQGGETQYF
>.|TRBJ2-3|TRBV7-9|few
TGTGCCAGCAGCTTAAAGGGAAGGGGCACAGATACGCAGTATTTT
CASSLKGRGTDTQYF
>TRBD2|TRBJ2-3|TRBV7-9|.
TGTGCCAGCAGCCGGACTAGTAGCACAGATACGCAGTATTTT
CASSRTSSTDTQYF
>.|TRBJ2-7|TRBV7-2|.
TGTGCCAGCTCCCGAGGGGGGGCCGTAGTCGAGCAGTACTTC
CASSRGGAVVEQYF
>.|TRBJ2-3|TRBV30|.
TGTGCCTGGACCCTACCTGGGGGAACGCAGTATTTT
CAWTLPGGTQYF
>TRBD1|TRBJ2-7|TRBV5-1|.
TGCGCCAGCAGCCTGCCCGGGACAGGGGTCGAGCAGTACTTC
CASSLPGTGVEQYF
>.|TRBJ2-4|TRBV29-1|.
TGCAGCGTTTCCCCTCTGACAGGAGCCAAAAACATTCAGTACTTC
CSVSPLTGAKNIQYF
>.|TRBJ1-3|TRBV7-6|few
TGTGCCAGCAGCCCCGGGGGAAACACCATATATTTT
CASSPGGNTIYF
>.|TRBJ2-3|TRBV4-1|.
TGCGCCAGCAGCCACCCGCCGAATGTGGGGGGGGCTAGCACAGATACGCAGTATTTT
CASSHPPNVGGASTDTQYF
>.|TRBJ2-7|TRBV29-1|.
TGCAGCGTTGGTCGGGGGGCTCCCGGCTACGAGCAGTACTTC
CSVGRGAPGYEQYF
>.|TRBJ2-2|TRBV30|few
TGTGCCTGGAGTGTAGCCAGGAACACCGGGGAGCTGTTTTTT
CAWSVARNTGELFF
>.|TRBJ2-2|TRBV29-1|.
TGCAGCGTTGGATTCCCCGGGACACCTAACACCGGGGAGCTGTTTTTT
CSVGFPGTPNTGELFF
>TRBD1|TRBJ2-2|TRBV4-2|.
TGTGCCAGCAGCCAAGCTGCCGCGGGGACAGGGGCGACCGGGGAGCTGTTTTTT
CASSQAAAGTGATGELFF
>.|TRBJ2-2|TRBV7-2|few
TGTGCCAGCAGCTACCCCCGGTACACCGGGGAGCTGTTTTTT
CASSYPRYTGELFF
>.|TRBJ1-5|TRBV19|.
TGTGCCAGTAGCGTGACAGCTAGCAATCAGCCCCAGCATTTT
CASSVTASNQPQHF